This TCR beta chain was found in a study of shared clonotypes between healthy human individuals. Study-wide results and caveats: Among several donors, roughly 5% of naive CD4 clonotypes were found in common.

This clone was detected once. Its antigen is as yet unknown. Sequencing was performed with immunoSEQ multiplex PCR; in TCRdb, only in-frame clones are kept and a portion is missing. The sample lists millions of clones, just over 90% occurring once. The CDR3 totals 17 residues. Germline V lookup: CDR1 PRHDT, CDR2 FYEKMQ (reference sequence). V lost 5 bases, J lost 3 bases, and 9 bases stayed unmatched. The chain links TRBV13 to TRBJ2-4, with 11 bases identical to TRBD1. The specimen was naive CD4+ T cells from PBMCs. As to subset: CD45RA+ positively selected. The source is a man in his late teens or twenties in good health. Some clones in this sample may be carry-over from other donors' samples. The CDR3 DNA follows: TGTGCCAGCAGCCCCGTCGGGACAGGGGGGGTCAAAAACATTCAGTACTTC. It translates to CASSPVGTGGVKNIQYF.